This T cell receptor (beta chain) was profiled in a study of T cell repertoires in cytomegalovirus infection. About the study: Matching HLA type and CMV infection were both indicated by public TCR beta signatures.

Trimming cost V 3 bases and J 3 bases, with 26 bases left between them. Germline V CDR1 and CDR2: SGHAT, FQNNGV. The CDR3 extends over 20 amino acids. MiXCR, run by TCRdb on the reads, gives a single entry per CDR3 protein. The table records some 200,000 distinct CDR3 sequences, roughly a fifth of them present only once. In this sample, this clonotype turned up once. The antigen is not known. Study results and limitations: CMV-specific TCR beta clonotypes restricted by HLA-C dominated the ex vivo response.

The chain combines TRBV11-2 with TRBJ2-2; a possible D gene is TRBD1 (6 bases). The sequence was obtained from a human donor in good health (CMV status not recorded). Some clones in this sample may be carry-over from other donors' samples. Sequencing used PBMCs. The CDR3 spells CASSFLILNLQGGDTGELFF. The CDR3 DNA follows: TGTGCCAGCAGCTTCCTCATTCTGAACCTACAGGGTGGTGACACCGGGGAGCTGTTTTTT.